One and the same sample provided the 17 T cell receptor beta chains below, sequenced in a study of blood T cell repertoires in COVID-19. The method was immunoSEQ multiplex PCR; TCRdb's version includes in-frame clones alone and lacks a portion of them. The sample consists of roughly 170,000 clones, 88% of them appearing once. Sequenced: peripheral blood. The receptors here all came from a man between 60 and 70 years old with acute or convalescent COVID-19.

The chain is built from TRBV6-5 and TRBJ1-5, with TRBD1 identical over 8 bases. The CDR3 extends over 13 amino acids. The J segment lost 6 bases and the V segment lost 6 bases, leaving 4 bases of the junction unmatched. Germline CDR1 MNHEY, CDR2 SVGAGI. This CDR3 is CASSPDRVQPQHF. The CDR3, as DNA: TGTGCCAGCAGCCCGGACAGGGTTCAGCCCCAGCATTTT.

The chain employs TRBV7-9 and TRBJ2-2; D might be TRBD2 (7 bases). CDR1 SEHNR and CDR2 FQNEAQ come from the germline V gene (reference sequence). Trimming left V 5 bases short and J 6 bases short, with 16 bases between. The CDR3 contains 15 residues. The CDR3 bases are TGTGCCAGCAGCCCTCATGGGGGGGCCGCCGGGGAGCTGTTTTTT. Amino acid sequence: CASSPHGGAAGELFF.

J is TRBJ2-5 and V is TRBV5-8; 7 nucleotides match TRBD1. The germline gives CDR1 SGHTS, CDR2 YDEGEE. After removal of 2 bases from V and 0 bases from J, the junction contained 10 bases not matched to a gene. The CDR3 sequence is 17 residues long. CDR3 sequence reads: CASSFHLQGWDQETQYF. Here the CDR3 DNA reads TGTGCCAGCAGCTTCCATCTACAGGGGTGGGACCAAGAGACCCAGTACTTC.

The sample holds one count of this clone. The rearrangement uses TRBV9 and TRBJ1-1; D perhaps matches TRBD1 (5 bases). CDR3 length: 13 residues. Germline V CDR1 and CDR2: SGDLS, YYNGEE. V lost 0 bases and J 7 bases, leaving 10 bases between the germline ends. DNA for the CDR3: TGTGCCAGCAGCGTAGCCCCAACAGGTGAAGCTTTCTTT. It translates to CASSVAPTGEAFF.

This chain connects TRBV19 to TRBJ1-1, with D perhaps matching TRBD1 (5 bases). V lost 6 bases to trimming and J lost 1 base, with 12 bases between them. CDR1 and CDR2 from the germline V gene are LNHDA and SQIVND (reference sequence). The CDR3 contains 14 residues. In nucleotides, the CDR3 is TGTGCCAGTAGGGTAGGGGCGAAGAACACTGAAGCTTTCTTT. Translating gives CASRVGAKNTEAFF.

This chain uses TRBV6-6 with TRBJ1-6, with D possibly TRBD1 on 5 matching bases. Trimming removed 5 bases from V and 6 bases from J, with 8 bases in between. This CDR3 comprises 13 residues. Germline V gene data show CDR1 as MNHNY and CDR2 as SVGAGI (reference sequence). In DNA, the CDR3 is TGTGCCAGCAGTACGACAGTTAATTCACCCCTCCACTTT. Translated, it gives CASSTTVNSPLHF.

The rearrangement joins TRBV5-1 to TRBJ2-1, with a weak D call TRBD2 (6 bases). CDR3 size: 17 residues. V dropped 4 bases and J dropped 6 bases, with 23 bases sitting between them. Per germline, CDR1 SGHRS and CDR2 YFSETQ. Here the CDR3 reads CASSPLGGAAGFNEQFF. The CDR3 nucleotides are TGCGCCAGCAGCCCCTTGGGAGGAGCGGCCGGGTTCAATGAGCAGTTCTTC.

This clone was detected many times. The gene calls are TRBV11-2 and TRBJ2-3, with D perhaps TRBD2 (6 bases). The germline gives CDR1 SGHAT, CDR2 FQNNGV. This CDR3 is built from 14 residues. V dropped 6 bases and J dropped 2 bases, with 12 bases sitting between them. The CDR3 region is CASRSGTYTDTQYF. The CDR3 bases are TGTGCCAGCAGGTCCGGGACTTACACAGATACGCAGTATTTT.

The chain employs TRBV3-1 (or the pseudogene TRBV3-2) and TRBJ1-2, with D tentatively TRBD1 (5 bases). V lost 4 bases, J lost 4 bases, and 10 bases lay in between. The CDR3 length is 13 residues. CDR1 LGHDT and CDR2 YNNKEL come from the germline V gene (reference sequence). The CDR3 sequence is CASSPREGYGYTF. In nucleotides, the CDR3 is TGTGCCAGCAGCCCCAGGGAAGGCTATGGCTACACCTTC.

This chain joins TRBV6-5 and TRBJ1-1; possibly TRBD1 for D (6 bases). Germline V CDR1 and CDR2: MNHEY, SVGAGI. V lost 4 bases to trimming and J lost 0 bases, with 15 bases between them. The CDR3 consists of 16 residues. CDR3 region: CASSSQPGALNTEAFF. In nucleotides, the CDR3 is TGTGCCAGCAGTTCACAACCAGGGGCTTTGAACACTGAAGCTTTCTTT.

The chain uses TRBV6-5 and TRBJ2-2; tentatively, D is TRBD2 (6 bases). Trimming took off 4 bases at V and 3 bases at J, with 9 bases between the two ends. CDR1 MNHEY and CDR2 SVGAGI come from the germline V gene. The CDR3 has 14 amino acids. The CDR3 sequence: CASSFSGHTGELFF. In DNA, the CDR3 is TGTGCCAGCAGTTTTAGCGGACACACCGGGGAGCTGTTTTTT.

Written as DNA, the CDR3 is TGTGCCAGTAGTATAGTCTTTGGCACATACAATCAGCCCCAGCATTTT. Its protein is CASSIVFGTYNQPQHF. V and J are TRBV19 and TRBJ1-5; no clear D gene. V lost 1 base, J lost 3 bases, and 13 bases lay in between. Germline V lookup: CDR1 LNHDA, CDR2 SQIVND (reference sequence). The CDR3 runs to 16 residues.

The rearrangement uses TRBV5-1 and TRBJ2-5; 8 bases agree with TRBD1. V gave up 4 bases and J gave up 5 bases; unmatched junction bases: 4. The germline CDR1 and CDR2 sequences are SGHRS and YFSETQ. This CDR3 is 13 amino acids long. CDR3 DNA: TGCGCCAGCAGCCTACAGGGGGACGAGACCCAGTACTTC. As protein: CASSLQGDETQYF.

CDR3 amino acids: CASSQDLDRGSEAFF. The CDR3 coding sequence is TGTGCCAGCAGCCAAGATCTCGACAGGGGATCTGAAGCTTTCTTT. The rearrangement uses TRBV3-1 (or the pseudogene TRBV3-2) and TRBJ1-1; TRBD1 matches 8 bases. Germline V gene sequence: CDR1 LGHDT, CDR2 YNNKEL (reference sequence). V dropped 0 bases and J dropped 6; count of bases not matched to a gene: 6. This CDR3 is built from 15 residues.

The genes are TRBV3-1 (or the pseudogene TRBV3-2) and TRBJ1-1, with D perhaps TRBD1 (6 bases). V was clipped by 5 bases and J by 1 base, with 11 bases between them. CDR1 and CDR2 from the germline V gene are LGHDT and YNNKEL (reference sequence). The length of the CDR3 is 14 residues. This CDR3 is CASSSWTENTEAFF. Written as DNA, the CDR3 is TGTGCCAGCAGCTCTTGGACAGAGAACACTGAAGCTTTCTTT.

The table lists this clone with a few counts. The CDR3 DNA is TGTGCCACCGGGACAGGCTCCAATCAGCCCCAGCATTTT. Translating it yields CATGTGSNQPQHF. The chain joins TRBV10-3 to TRBJ1-5; TRBD1 matches 8 bases. The J segment lost 3 bases and the V segment lost 10 bases, leaving 5 bases of the junction unmatched. The CDR3 spans 13 residues. Germline CDR1 is ENHRY and CDR2 is SYGVKD.

This clone has just one count. The chain is built from TRBV7-3 and TRBJ1-2, with unresolved D. CDR1 and CDR2 (germline): SGHTA, FQGTGA. The CDR3 spans 14 residues. V shed 2 bases and J shed 8 bases, with 15 bases lying between them. CDR3 sequence reads: CASSLPESDSGYTF. As DNA, the CDR3 is TGTGCCAGCAGCTTACCCGAATCCGATAGCGGCTACACCTTC.